The 13 T cell receptor beta chains listed next were all sequenced from one sample in a study of blood T cells in healthy people across ages. It was with a sample-barcoded 5' primer and a J-beta primer mix that a second PCR of roughly 7 to 12 cycles was run. MiXCR was run by TCRdb on the 5' RACE reads, yielding one entry per CDR3 protein. The sample contains about 800,000 distinct CDR3 sequences, roughly 64% of which appear only once. Sequencing was done on a sample of blood. These receptors all come from a man aged 30 to 45 in good health.

The table lists this clonotype with a few counts. This chain links TRBV10-3 with TRBJ1-2; TRBD1 matches 8 bases. CDR1 and CDR2 (germline): ENHRY, SYGVKD. Losses at the gene ends were 7 bases for V and 4 bases for J; bases not matched to a gene: 5. The CDR3 totals 13 residues. CDR3 amino acids: CAITPDRAYGYTF. The DNA of the CDR3 is TGTGCCATCACGCCGGACAGGGCCTATGGCTACACCTTC.

The rearrangement links TRBV12-3 or TRBV12-4 to TRBJ2-3, with D unresolved. This CDR3 has 14 residues. Trimming cost V 5 bases and J 0 bases, with 9 bases left between them. The CDR3 bases are TGTGCCAGCAGTGCCGACTCTAGCACAGATACGCAGTATTTT. As protein: CASSADSSTDTQYF.

The chain recombines TRBV4-3 with TRBJ2-1; 9 bases agree with TRBD2. V lost 5 bases to trimming and J lost 4 bases; unmatched junction nucleotides: 6. CDR3 length: 15 residues. CDR1 and CDR2 from the germline V gene are LGHNA and YSLEER. CDR3 protein: CASSSAGGPYNEQFF. CDR3 in DNA: TGCGCCAGCAGCTCCGCGGGAGGGCCGTACAATGAGCAGTTCTTC.

This clonotype has more than one count but fewer than ten. V usage is TRBV10-3 and J usage is TRBJ1-5; D not certain. Germline assignment: CDR1 ENHRY and CDR2 SYGVKD. Trimming took off 5 bases at V and 0 bases at J, with 5 bases between the two ends. CDR3 length: 13 amino acids. For the CDR3, the DNA is TGTGCCATCAGTCACGATAGCAATCAGCCCCAGCATTTT. Translated, it gives CAISHDSNQPQHF.

This rearrangement joins TRBV20-1 to TRBJ2-5, with a tentative D call TRBD1 (6 bases). The germline CDR1 and CDR2 sequences are DFQATT and SNEGSKA (reference sequence). The CDR3 sequence is 15 residues long. V dropped 4 bases and J dropped 2 bases, with 17 bases sitting between them. CDR3 coding DNA: TGCAGTGCTACAAAAAGGGGACAAAGTCAAGAGACCCAGTACTTC. This sequence encodes CSATKRGQSQETQYF.

V usage is TRBV29-1 and J usage is TRBJ2-3; D perhaps matches TRBD2 (5 bases). The CDR3 has 14 amino acids. V was shortened by 4 bases and J by 6 bases, with 17 bases between the two germline ends. The germline gives CDR1 SQVTM, CDR2 ANQGSEA. The CDR3 nucleotides are TGCAGCGTTGCGGTTGGCGGGTCTGGTGATACGCAGTATTTT. Protein sequence: CSVAVGGSGDTQYF.

The chain employs TRBV30 and TRBJ2-7, with D unresolved. The tail of the sequence fits TRBJ2-5 better, so the J call may be wrong. The germline V gene encodes CDR1 GTSNPN and CDR2 SVGIG (reference sequence). CDR3 length: 12 amino acids. This chain's CDR3 is CAWSSSWETQYF. The CDR3 region has the DNA TGTGCCTGGAGTTCCAGTTGGGAGACCCAGTACTTC.

V usage is TRBV20-1 and J usage is TRBJ1-2; the D is unclear. The CDR3 is 15 amino acids. V was shortened by 0 bases and J by 0 bases, with 11 bases between the two germline ends. The V gene's germline CDR1 is DFQATT and CDR2 SNEGSKA (reference sequence). The CDR3 sequence is CSARDSTDPNYGYTF. In DNA, the CDR3 is TGCAGTGCTAGAGATTCCACGGACCCTAACTATGGCTACACCTTC.

The gene calls are TRBV29-1 and TRBJ2-1; D is undetermined. The CDR3 length is 14 residues. V lost 8 bases to trimming and J lost 0 bases, with 14 bases between them. CDR1 and CDR2 (germline): SQVTM, ANQGSEA. This CDR3 is CSSDSPGSYNEQFF. DNA of the CDR3: TGCAGCTCCGACTCCCCGGGCTCCTACAATGAGCAGTTCTTC.

This clonotype was seen once. This chain joins TRBV6-2 or TRBV6-3 and TRBJ2-3; D is perhaps TRBD1 (5 bases). CDR1 and CDR2 from the germline V gene are MNHEY and SVGEGT. Trimming removed 0 bases from V and 1 base from J, with 14 bases in between. The CDR3 spans 17 residues. The CDR3 is CASSYSTGHRRTDTQYF. The CDR3 bases are TGTGCCAGCAGTTACTCTACTGGACATCGACGCACAGATACGCAGTATTTT.

This clonotype was detected many times. The chain uses TRBV13 and TRBJ1-2; no definite D call. The germline gives CDR1 PRHDT, CDR2 FYEKMQ (reference sequence). The CDR3 has 12 residues. V was shortened by 1 base and J by 7 bases, with 7 bases between the two germline ends. The CDR3 sequence is CASSLEGRGYTF. CDR3 DNA: TGTGCCAGCAGCTTAGAAGGGCGTGGCTACACCTTC.

V usage is TRBV7-3 and J usage is TRBJ1-1; 11 bases fit TRBD1. The CDR3 spans 15 residues. Looked up from germline, CDR1 is SGHTA and CDR2 is FQGTGA. V lost 1 base to trimming and J lost 4 bases; unmatched junction nucleotides: 2. The CDR3, as DNA: TGTGCCAGCAGCTTAATGGGGACAGGGGGCACTGAAGCTTTCTTT. Protein: CASSLMGTGGTEAFF.

The chain has TRBV2 and TRBJ1-2; D remains ambiguous. CDR1 is SNHLY, CDR2 FYNNEI, per germline. CDR3 length: 14 residues. The CDR3 reads CAETGRSSSYGYTF. Here the CDR3 DNA reads TGTGCGGAGACCGGGAGGTCGTCAAGCTATGGCTACACCTTC.